This paragraph covers one T cell receptor (beta chain) sequence. This record belongs to a study of T cells expressing NK-cell markers. One entry per CDR3 protein, without DNA, is what TCRdb gives after re-calling the 5' RACE reads. Here the sample table reports 150,000 or so distinct CDR3 sequences. Sequenced sample: blood T cells: a sorted CD56 or NKG2C T cell subset, CD4+ or CD8+ T cells, or bulk PBMC T cells (not recorded which). This TCR was sampled from a woman in her forties or fifties in good health.

CDR3: CASSWGVDGDTIYF. The chain couples TRBV6-2 or TRBV6-3 to TRBJ1-3; TCRdb reports TRBD1, a call that lacks DNA to check it against. This CDR3 comprises 14 residues. CDR1 and CDR2 from the germline V gene are MNHEY and SVGEGT.